One sample yielded the 8 T cell receptor beta chains listed below, sequenced in a study of regulatory T cells in long-lasting Graves disease. Researchers made TCR beta libraries by using iRepertoire HTBI primers and running Arm-PCR on CDR3 regions. MiXCR, applied by TCRdb to the multiplex PCR reads, yields one record per CDR3 protein. The sample has 300,000 to 500,000 distinct CDR3 sequences, 20% to 25% seen once; the top ten hold less than 25%. Time point given: persistent/refractory GD, antithyroid drugs over 5 years with positive TRAb. Extracted PBMC RNA gave rise to the TCR library. This specimen consisted of peripheral blood mononuclear cells (PBMCs), obtained when the disease was refractory, from a patient treated with antithyroid drugs. These receptors were taken from a female donor with Graves disease.

The chain is built from TRBV2 and TRBJ2-3, with D perhaps matching TRBD1 (6 bases). The V end was cut by 5 bases, the J end by 3 bases, with 12 bases between. The CDR3 covers 14 residues. CDR1 is SNHLY and CDR2 is FYNNEI in the germline V gene. CDR3 in DNA: TGTGCCAGCAGTCTCACCAGGGGAACAGATACGCAGTATTTT. Translated, it gives CASSLTRGTDTQYF.

On this clonotype: A much larger clone lies a single base off, so this may be a read error. This likely comes from a read error, as the CDR3 has no conserved phenylalanine or tryptophan at its end. This chain links TRBV12-3 or TRBV12-4 with TRBJ1-1; maybe TRBD1 (6 bases). This CDR3 comprises 17 residues. Trimming stripped 2 bases from V and 4 bases from J, with 20 bases between. CDR3 in DNA: TGTGCCAGCAGTTTAAGGGGGGGTTGGGGATCGGGCACTGAAGCTTTCTTG. This codes for CASSLRGGWGSGTEAFL.

The chain is built from TRBV19 and TRBJ1-5; TRBD1 aligns across 8 bases. Germline CDR1 is LNHDA and CDR2 is SQIVND (reference sequence). This CDR3 has 18 residues. J was trimmed by 1 base and V by 0 bases; bases with no gene match: 8. The CDR3 loop reads CASSIDPATGVSNQPQHF. The DNA of the CDR3 is TGTGCCAGTAGTATAGACCCAGCGACAGGGGTAAGCAATCAGCCCCAGCATTTT. Supplemented by reference TRBV19 and TRBJ1-5, the full variable domain reads DGGITQSPKYLFRKEGQNVTLSCEQNLNHDAMYWYRQDPGQGLRLIYYSQIVNDFQKGDIAEGYSVSREKKESFPLTVTSAQKNPTAFYLCASSIDPATGVSNQPQHFGDGTRLSIL.

The rearrangement joins TRBV27 to TRBJ2-7, with 9 positions matching TRBD2. Germline trimming cut 4 bases from V and 7 bases from J; bases unmatched to any gene: 11. Germline CDR1 is MNHEY and CDR2 is SMNVEV (reference sequence). This CDR3 spans 15 amino acids. CDR3 sequence (DNA): TGTGCCAGCAGTTGGTCTAGCGGGACGGTGAGTGAGCAGTACTTC. Its translation is CASSWSSGTVSEQYF.

In its sample, this clonotype was seen a few times. J is TRBJ1-1 and V is TRBV11-2, with a possible D match to TRBD1 (6 bases). The CDR3 is 15 amino acids. Trimming stripped 5 bases from V and 5 bases from J, with 18 bases between. Germline assignment: CDR1 SGHAT and CDR2 FQNNGV. CDR3 region: CASSITSGAYTEAFF. The DNA for the CDR3 is TGTGCCAGCAGCATCACGTCAGGGGCCTATACTGAAGCTTTCTTT.

A word on this clonotype: One junction end does not reproduce the germline sequence, and a read error may be involved. This rearrangement joins TRBV13 to TRBJ1-1; TRBD1 aligns across 11 bases. This CDR3 region has 15 residues. Germline V gene lookup returns CDR1 PRHDT and CDR2 FYEKMQ (reference sequence). CDR3: CASSLGGQGDTGAFF. The CDR3 nucleotides are TGTGCCAGCAGCTTAGGGGGACAGGGGGATACTGGAGCTTTCTTT.

This clonotype was observed many times. The rearrangement joins TRBV3-1 to TRBJ2-5; D is unclear. V lost 4 bases and J lost 6, with 6 bases in between. The germline CDR1 and CDR2 sequences are LGHDT and YNNKEL (reference sequence). CDR3 length: 11 amino acids. The CDR3 bases are TGTGCCAGCAGCCCGGGCAAGACCCAGTACTTC. It translates to CASSPGKTQYF.

Only a few counts were recorded for this clonotype. The chain joins TRBV30 to TRBJ1-2, with D uncertain. The germline V gene encodes CDR1 GTSNPN and CDR2 SVGIG (reference sequence). CDR3 length: 15 residues. The ends were cut back, 6 bases at V and 3 bases at J, with 20 bases in the middle. The CDR3 here is CACRNRRDGDYGYTF. The DNA for the CDR3 is TGTGCCTGCAGAAACCGGCGGGATGGGGACTATGGCTACACCTTC.